This record covers a single T cell receptor beta chain. Its target is unknown. One end of the junction does not line up with germline, which may come from a read error. The source of the sample is a study of vaccination effects on CD4 cells after COVID-19. Sequencing was preceded by expansion of antigen-specific CD4+ T cells with viral peptide pools in the ViraFEST assay. Subsequent to a culture period of around 10 days, CD4+ T cells were isolated. It was two doses of either the BNT162b2 or mRNA-1273 vaccine that participants received. Previously uninfected by SARS-CoV-2, the vaccine recipients also showed negative nucleocapsid antibodies. Cultures received IL-2 medium that replaced half the medium on days 3 and 7. Study-level results: Sampling in the study covered few convalescent patients and included no early post-infection timepoints. The vaccine-induced clones of healthy vaccinees included only 1 of 255 that cross-reacted with common cold coronaviruses.

CDR1 is MNHEY and CDR2 is SMNVEV in the germline V gene (reference sequence). This CDR3 contains 15 residues. Profiling relied on immunoSEQ multiplex PCR, and the TCRdb table lists in-frame clones only, not all of them. The repertoire consists of fewer than 85,000 clones, with under 85% occurring once and the leading ten covering about 0.91%. This TCR was sampled from a human donor who received a COVID-19 vaccine. The chain joins TRBV27 to TRBJ1-2; D is ambiguous. The material was CD4+ T cells from PBMCs cultured with HCoV-OC43 spike peptides, obtained after COVID-19 vaccination. The subset was: HCoV-OC43 spike overlapping peptide pool stimulation. This chain's CDR3 is CASSLSSAVPPAASF. The CDR3 bases are TGTGCCAGCAGTTTATCGAGCGCTGTCCCCCCCGCCGCGAGCTTC.